Shown below are 32 T cell receptor beta chains from a single sample sequenced in a study of blood T cell repertoires in COVID-19. The data were produced by immunoSEQ multiplex PCR, yet TCRdb's version contains in-frame clones alone and is incomplete. The sample yields hundreds of thousands of clones, 75% to 90% seen once. The sequenced sample was PBMCs or T cells enriched from blood (not recorded which). These receptors originate from a woman aged 40 to 50 with acute COVID-19.

The chain is built from TRBV6-5 and TRBJ2-3, with no clear D. Germline V gene lookup returns CDR1 MNHEY and CDR2 SVGAGI. CDR3 size: 15 residues. Trimming cost V 6 bases and J 4 bases, with 17 bases left between them. CDR3 protein: CASRAPSASPDTQYF. CDR3 in DNA: TGTGCCAGCAGAGCACCCTCGGCTAGTCCAGATACGCAGTATTTT.

The chain uses TRBV5-8 and TRBJ1-4, with D maybe TRBD1 (5 bases). Trimming removed 4 bases at V and 3 bases at J, with 16 bases between. Germline loops: CDR1 SGHTS, CDR2 YDEGEE. CDR3 length equals 16 residues. For the CDR3, the DNA is TGTGCCAGCAGCCAACAGGCACAGCCCTCTAATGAAAAACTGTTTTTT. Translated, it gives CASSQQAQPSNEKLFF.

This chain links TRBV29-1 with TRBJ2-1; 11 bases match TRBD2. The CDR3 has 14 amino acids. Per the germline V gene, CDR1 is SQVTM and CDR2 is ANQGSEA. J was trimmed by 4 bases and V by 7 bases; bases with no gene match: 6. CDR3 region: CSATSGSTYNEQFF. CDR3 nucleotide sequence: TGCAGCGCAACTAGCGGGAGTACTTACAATGAGCAGTTCTTC.

The chain combines TRBV6-1 with TRBJ2-1; tentative D call: TRBD2 (6 bases). V was shortened by 3 bases and J by 2 bases, with 11 bases between the two germline ends. This CDR3 spans 15 amino acids. Germline V gene sequence: CDR1 MNHNS, CDR2 SASEGT. The CDR3 is CASSEPSATYNEQFF. The CDR3 nucleotides read TGTGCCAGCAGTGAGCCTAGCGCGACCTACAATGAGCAGTTCTTC.

The chain couples TRBV7-3 to TRBJ2-2; 11 bases are a match to TRBD2. This CDR3 is 18 amino acids long. Germline CDR1 and CDR2: SGHTA and FQGTGA. The trim removed 3 bases at V and 7 bases at J, leaving 13 bases unmatched. For the CDR3, the DNA is TGTGCCAGCAGCTTCCTGACTAGCGGGATAGGGTCGGACGGGGAGCTGTTTTTT. This codes for CASSFLTSGIGSDGELFF.

DNA of the CDR3: TGTGCCAGCAGCTCGTACCAGGGCGCAACTAATGAAAAACTGTTTTTT. Protein sequence: CASSSYQGATNEKLFF. V usage is TRBV7-9 and J usage is TRBJ1-4, with D perhaps matching TRBD1 (5 bases). The CDR3 covers 16 residues. Germline V CDR1 and CDR2: SEHNR, FQNEAQ (reference sequence). V was cut by 4 bases and J by 0 bases, with 12 bases left in between.

This clone has only a few counts. The CDR3 loop reads CASSSRLAKGTDTQYF. For the CDR3, the DNA is TGTGCCAGCAGCTCGAGACTAGCAAAGGGCACAGATACGCAGTATTTT. This rearrangement joins TRBV11-3 to TRBJ2-3; 7 bases are shared with TRBD2. V trimming: 4 bases; J trimming: 1 base; junction bases outside the gene matches: 8. Looked up from germline, CDR1 is SGHNT and CDR2 is YENEEA. The CDR3 is 16 amino acids.

The genes are TRBV15 and TRBJ2-7; D not resolved. Germline V gene sequence: CDR1 LNHNV, CDR2 YYDKDF (reference sequence). The CDR3 sequence is 14 residues long. V was pared by 3 bases and J by 2 bases, with 11 bases between. The CDR3 region is CATSSSILTYEQYF. Here the CDR3 DNA reads TGTGCCACCAGCAGTTCTATCCTCACCTACGAGCAGTACTTC.

The chain links TRBV19 to TRBJ2-6; TRBD2 matches 10 bases. Germline trimming cut 0 bases from V and 4 bases from J; bases unmatched to any gene: 3. This CDR3 contains 17 residues. Germline loops: CDR1 LNHDA, CDR2 SQIVND (reference sequence). CDR3 loop: CASSIELAGKGANVLTF. In DNA form, the CDR3 reads TGTGCCAGTAGTATAGAACTAGCGGGAAAGGGGGCCAACGTCCTGACTTTC.

Concerning this clone: The identical CDR3 is also encoded by other nucleotide sequences in the sample. This rearrangement joins TRBV18 to TRBJ1-1, with 7 bases that match TRBD1. Germline CDR1 is KGHSH and CDR2 is LQKENI. This CDR3 spans 15 amino acids. After removal of 3 bases from V and 1 base from J, the junction contained 5 bases not matched to a gene. DNA of the CDR3: TGTGCCAGCTCACCCCGGACAGGAGCGAACACTGAAGCTTTCTTT. Its protein product is CASSPRTGANTEAFF. The full variable domain, rest sourced from reference TRBV18 and TRBJ1-1, is NAGVMQNPRHLVRRRGQEARLRCSPMKGHSHVYWYRQLPEEGLKFMVYLQKENIIDESGMPKERFSAEFPKEGPSILRIQQVVRGDSAAYFCASSPRTGANTEAFFGQGTRLTVV.

This chain connects TRBV10-3 to TRBJ2-7; 7 bases align to TRBD1. CDR3 length: 13 residues. Germline values: CDR1 ENHRY, CDR2 SYGVKD. The J segment lost 5 bases and the V segment lost 4 bases, leaving 5 bases of the junction unmatched. In nucleotides, the CDR3 is TGTGCCATCAGTGGACCAACAGGGGACGAGCAGTACTTC. It is translated as CAISGPTGDEQYF.

This clone came up a few times. The rearrangement joins TRBV27 to TRBJ1-2, with no clear D. The CDR3 sequence is 13 residues long. V was pared by 0 bases and J by 6 bases, with 8 bases between. From germline, CDR1 is MNHEY and CDR2 SMNVEV (reference sequence). This chain's CDR3 is CASSLSPQNGYTF. CDR3 nucleotides: TGTGCCAGCAGTTTATCCCCACAGAATGGCTACACCTTC.

This chain connects TRBV3-1 (or the pseudogene TRBV3-2) to TRBJ2-2; 8 positions agree with TRBD1. V trimming: 3 bases; J trimming: 10 bases; junction bases outside the gene matches: 10. CDR3 length: 15 residues. CDR1 and CDR2 (germline): LGHDT, YNNKEL (reference sequence). In DNA form, the CDR3 reads TGTGCCAGCAGCCACGCGTCAGGGGGCGCGTTGGAGCTGTTTTTT. Its translation is CASSHASGGALELFF.

The chain is built from TRBV4-1 and TRBJ2-4; 7 bases align to TRBD2. The ends lost 2 bases at V and 6 bases at J; junction bases unmatched: 13. CDR1 and CDR2 (germline): MGHRA, YSYEKL. This CDR3 contains 17 residues. This CDR3 reads CASSQRYGEGLGNIQYF. CDR3 coding DNA: TGCGCCAGCAGCCAAAGGTACGGGGAGGGCCTAGGAAACATTCAGTACTTC.

J is TRBJ2-7 and V is TRBV15; tentative D call: TRBD1 (6 bases). Germline V gives CDR1 LNHNV, CDR2 YYDKDF (reference sequence). Trimming took 5 bases from V and 5 from J, leaving 13 bases between them. This CDR3 is 13 amino acids long. This chain's CDR3 is CATSLGAGDEQYF. The DNA for the CDR3 is TGTGCCACCAGCCTGGGGGCAGGGGACGAGCAGTACTTC.

The gene calls are TRBV6-1 and TRBJ2-7, with D possibly matching TRBD2 (7 bases). V was cut by 2 bases and J by 6 bases, with 11 bases left in between. The CDR3 is 13 amino acids. Per germline, CDR1 MNHNS and CDR2 SASEGT. CDR3 sequence reads: CASSEYREGEQYF. The CDR3 DNA follows: TGTGCCAGCAGTGAATACAGGGAGGGCGAGCAGTACTTC.

The chain joins TRBV28 to TRBJ1-5; D is ambiguous. CDR3 length equals 16 residues. The V gene lost 6 bases and the J gene lost 0 bases, with 15 bases spanning the gap. Germline V gene sequence: CDR1 MDHEN, CDR2 SYDVKM. CDR3 sequence: CASSPVRILSNQPQHF. The CDR3 nucleotides are TGTGCCAGCAGCCCCGTGAGGATACTTAGCAATCAGCCCCAGCATTTT. Looking up the rest from reference TRBV28 and TRBJ1-5 gives the full variable domain: DVKVTQSSRYLVKRTGEKVFLECVQDMDHENMFWYRQDPGLGLRLIYFSYDVKMKEKGDIPEGYSVSREKKERFSLILESASTNQTSMYLCASSPVRILSNQPQHFGDGTRLSIL.

V gene TRBV3-1 (or the pseudogene TRBV3-2) combines with J gene TRBJ2-2, with D tentatively TRBD2 (6 bases). V lost 5 bases, J lost 4 bases, and 14 bases lay in between. Germline-derived CDR1 and CDR2 are LGHDT and YNNKEL (reference sequence). CDR3 length: 15 amino acids. CDR3 bases: TGTGCCAGCAGCTCCCAGCGGGCAGTCACCGGGGAGCTGTTTTTT. Amino acids: CASSSQRAVTGELFF.

CDR3: CASSESSSDTEAFF. CDR3 nucleotide sequence: TGTGCCAGCAGTGAATCCTCCTCGGACACTGAAGCTTTCTTT. The chain links TRBV6-1 to TRBJ1-1; no clear D. This CDR3 spans 14 amino acids. Looked up from germline, CDR1 is MNHNS and CDR2 is SASEGT. The V end lost 2 bases, the J end lost 3 bases, and 10 bases lay between the germline ends.

The J gene is TRBJ1-1, the V gene TRBV14, with 9 bases fitting TRBD1. CDR3 length equals 15 residues. Germline lookup yields CDR1 SGHDN and CDR2 FVKESK. Unmatched junction bases numbered 9, after V lost 5 bases and J lost 5 bases. The CDR3 nucleotides are TGTGCCAGCAGCTTAGGGACAGGGTGGTATACTGAAGCTTTCTTT. This encodes CASSLGTGWYTEAFF.

V is TRBV9 and J is TRBJ2-2; D is unclear. This CDR3 is built from 13 residues. The germline V gene encodes CDR1 SGDLS and CDR2 YYNGEE. V gave up 2 bases and J gave up 5 bases, with 7 bases separating them. In nucleotides, the CDR3 is TGTGCCAGCAGCGTTTTTTCAACCGGGGAGCTGTTTTTT. Translation: CASSVFSTGELFF. Based on the CDR3 plus reference TRBV9 and TRBJ2-2, the full variable domain is DSGVTQTPKHLITATGQRVTLRCSPRSGDLSVYWYQQSLDQGLQFLIQYYNGEERAKGNILERFSAQQFPDLHSELNLSSLELGDSALYFCASSVFSTGELFFGEGSRLTVL.

This clone was seen a handful of times. This sequence joins TRBV18 and TRBJ2-1; D is perhaps TRBD2 (6 bases). V lost 3 bases, J lost 8 bases, and 23 bases lay in between. Germline lookup yields CDR1 KGHSH and CDR2 LQKENI. This CDR3 region has 17 residues. For the CDR3, the DNA is TGTGCCAGCTCACCGACGTGGCGGGATAAGGCGGTAGATGAGCAGTTCTTC. Its translation is CASSPTWRDKAVDEQFF.

J is TRBJ2-6 and V is TRBV3-1 (or the pseudogene TRBV3-2), with 11 bases identical to TRBD2. There are 18 residues in the CDR3. Germline CDR1 and CDR2: LGHDT and YNNKEL (reference sequence). With 1 base clipped from V and 2 bases from J, the junction kept 4 bases outside the gene matches. This CDR3 is CASSQVNSGRAGANVLTF. The CDR3 DNA reads TGTGCCAGCAGCCAAGTGAATAGCGGGAGGGCTGGGGCCAACGTCCTGACTTTC.

The V call is TRBV12-5, the J call TRBJ1-2; D possibly corresponds to TRBD1 (5 bases). Trimming shortened V by 0 bases and J by 3 bases, and 11 bases separated the two germline ends. Germline V CDR1 and CDR2: LGHNT, FRNRAP. The CDR3 sequence is 15 residues long. The CDR3 protein is CASGLVPGADYGYTF. CDR3 bases: TGTGCTAGTGGTTTGGTTCCTGGGGCAGACTATGGCTACACCTTC. Looking up the rest from reference TRBV12-5 and TRBJ1-2 gives the full variable domain: DARVTQTPRHKVTEMGQEVTMRCQPILGHNTVFWYRQTMMQGLELLAYFRNRAPLDDSGMPKDRFSAEMPDATLATLKIQPSEPRDSAVYFCASGLVPGADYGYTFGSGTRLTVV.

V and J are TRBV5-4 and TRBJ1-1; no clear D. V was trimmed by 0 bases and J by 9 bases, leaving 9 bases between them. The CDR3 contains 12 residues. The germline gives CDR1 SGHNT, CDR2 YYREEE (reference sequence). In DNA form, the CDR3 reads TGTGCCAGCAGCTTGGAAGCAGGCAAAGCTTTCTTT. Encoded protein: CASSLEAGKAFF.

This clone was observed once. V usage is TRBV11-3 and J usage is TRBJ2-1, with 9 bases matching TRBD2. V lost 7 bases to trimming and J lost 2 bases; unmatched junction nucleotides: 15. This CDR3 contains 18 residues. From germline, CDR1 is SGHNT and CDR2 YENEEA. In nucleotides, the CDR3 is TGTGCCAGCACCACCTACCCCCCGGGACTAGCAACCTACAATGAGCAGTTCTTC. Amino acid sequence: CASTTYPPGLATYNEQFF.

This clone was detected once. V and J are TRBV11-2 and TRBJ1-1; TRBD1 might be the D (6 bases). V lost 4 bases and J 6 bases, leaving 15 bases between the germline ends. The length of the CDR3 is 14 residues. Germline CDR1 reads SGHAT; CDR2 reads FQNNGV. Written as DNA, the CDR3 is TGTGCCAGCAGCTCGAGCACAGGGTGGGCTGAAGCTTTCTTT. Amino acid sequence: CASSSSTGWAEAFF.

The V call is TRBV5-1, the J call TRBJ1-5; TRBD1 might be the D (5 bases). V was clipped by 0 bases and J by 3 bases, with 10 bases between them. From germline, CDR1 is SGHRS and CDR2 YFSETQ. This CDR3 is built from 15 residues. The CDR3 region is CASSLGTTHNQPQHF. For the CDR3, the DNA is TGCGCCAGCAGCTTGGGGACAACGCACAATCAGCCCCAGCATTTT.

The chain employs TRBV21-1 and TRBJ2-1; the D call in the table, TRBD1, was not verified against the DNA. TRBV21-1 is labeled a pseudogene. CDR3 length equals 17 residues. CDR3 region: CASSNCSGTGVWYEQFF. The CDR3 nucleotides read TGTGCCAGCAGCAATTGTAGCGGGACAGGGGTTTGGTATGAGCAGTTCTTC.

The V and J genes are TRBV20-1 and TRBJ2-1; D not certain. The length of the CDR3 is 11 residues. Trimming left V 6 bases short and J 4 bases short, with 7 bases between. The germline CDR1 and CDR2 sequences are DFQATT and SNEGSKA (reference sequence). CDR3: CSAREYNEQFF. The CDR3 nucleotides read TGCAGTGCCCGCGAATACAATGAGCAGTTCTTC.

The CDR3 here is CASSPGQEGSETQYF. CDR3 coding DNA: TGTGCCAGCAGCCCCGGACAGGAGGGATCTGAGACCCAGTACTTC. The chain recombines TRBV6-5 with TRBJ2-5; D is possibly TRBD1 (7 bases). This CDR3 is built from 15 residues. V gave up 6 bases and J gave up 5 bases, with 19 bases separating them. Germline V gene sequence: CDR1 MNHEY, CDR2 SVGAGI.

The chain recombines TRBV11-2 with TRBJ1-1; D perhaps matches TRBD1 (6 bases). V was cut by 5 bases and J by 10 bases, with 20 bases left in between. This CDR3 spans 14 amino acids. The germline gives CDR1 SGHAT, CDR2 FQNNGV. CDR3 protein: CASSEILNRAPAFF. In nucleotides, the CDR3 is TGTGCCAGCAGCGAAATATTAAACAGGGCGCCAGCTTTCTTT.